The rows below give T cell receptor beta chains drawn from one sample of a study of T-cell reconstitution after alpha-beta-depleted transplantation in children. TCRdb reprocessed the PCR reads with MiXCR, giving one entry per CDR3 protein. Of around 440,000 distinct CDR3 sequences listed, 15% to 20% are singletons. The sequenced sample was PBMCs, mostly from graft donor cells, obtained 360 days after TCRalphabeta/CD19-depleted stem cell transplant. The receptors stem from a boy in the first two years of life who had a stem cell transplant for Wiskott-Aldrich syndrome, so the T cells may come from the graft donor. The CDR3 runs from the conserved cysteine through the conserved F or W. D genes are given only for firm matches. Some rows have no size entry. The others give once, few or many, or a class for an expanded clone.

v_call: TRBV24-1; j_call: TRBJ2-1; clone_size: .; d_call: .; cdr3_aa: CATGNGIHSYNEQFF; cdr3_nt: TGTGCCACGGGTAACGGGATCCACTCCTACAATGAGCAGTTCTTC
v_call: TRBV6-5; j_call: TRBJ2-7; clone_size: .; d_call: .; cdr3_aa: CASSYSVGRYEQYF; cdr3_nt: TGTGCCAGCAGTTACTCAGTCGGACGTTACGAGCAGTACTTC
v_call: TRBV3-1; j_call: TRBJ2-7; clone_size: few; d_call: .; cdr3_aa: CASSPRASSIYEQYF; cdr3_nt: TGTGCCAGCAGCCCCCGGGCTAGCTCTATCTACGAGCAGTACTTC
v_call: TRBV12-3/TRBV12-4; j_call: TRBJ2-7; clone_size: few; d_call: .; cdr3_aa: CASSLRTVSEQYF; cdr3_nt: TGTGCCAGCAGTTTGAGGACAGTGTCCGAGCAGTACTTC
v_call: TRBV11-3; j_call: TRBJ2-7; clone_size: .; d_call: TRBD1; cdr3_aa: CASSPRTGDYEQYF; cdr3_nt: TGTGCCAGCAGCCCCCGGACAGGGGACTACGAGCAGTACTTC
v_call: TRBV10-3; j_call: TRBJ2-5; clone_size: .; d_call: .; cdr3_aa: CAISEVGLIQETQYF; cdr3_nt: TGTGCCATCAGTGAAGTGGGACTCATCCAAGAGACCCAGTACTTC
v_call: TRBV6-4; j_call: TRBJ2-1; clone_size: .; d_call: .; cdr3_aa: CASSPLKASSYDEQFF; cdr3_nt: TGTGCCAGCAGTCCCTTAAAAGCGAGCTCCTACGATGAGCAGTTCTTC
v_call: TRBV15; j_call: TRBJ2-7; clone_size: few; d_call: TRBD1; cdr3_aa: CATSRQGGTYEQYF; cdr3_nt: TGTGCCACCAGCCGACAGGGGGGCACCTACGAGCAGTACTTC
v_call: TRBV24-1; j_call: TRBJ2-1; clone_size: .; d_call: .; cdr3_aa: CATFSASENEQFF; cdr3_nt: TGTGCCACCTTTTCCGCCTCGGAGAATGAGCAGTTCTTC
v_call: TRBV11-2; j_call: TRBJ2-1; clone_size: .; d_call: TRBD2; cdr3_aa: CASSLDRGLVSYNEQFF; cdr3_nt: TGTGCCAGCAGCTTAGATCGGGGACTAGTGTCCTACAATGAGCAGTTCTTC
v_call: TRBV18; j_call: TRBJ2-3; clone_size: few; d_call: TRBD2; cdr3_aa: CASSPTKTSPSTDTQYF; cdr3_nt: TGTGCCAGCTCACCAACTAAGACTAGCCCTAGCACAGATACGCAGTATTTT
v_call: TRBV10-3; j_call: TRBJ2-3; clone_size: few; d_call: .; cdr3_aa: CAISEIRRGLSTDTQYF; cdr3_nt: TGTGCCATCAGTGAGATTAGGAGGGGGCTGAGCACAGATACGCAGTATTTT
v_call: TRBV4-1; j_call: TRBJ2-7; clone_size: once; d_call: TRBD1; cdr3_aa: CASSQLQGFGYEQYF; cdr3_nt: TGCGCCAGCAGCCAATTACAGGGGTTCGGCTACGAGCAGTACTTC
v_call: TRBV7-9; j_call: TRBJ1-4; clone_size: few; d_call: .; cdr3_aa: CASSQRLNEKLFF; cdr3_nt: TGTGCCAGCAGCCAGCGCCTTAATGAAAAACTGTTTTTT
v_call: TRBV5-5; j_call: TRBJ2-2; clone_size: .; d_call: .; cdr3_aa: CASSLGSSNTGELFF; cdr3_nt: TGTGCCAGCAGCTTGGGTAGCTCGAACACCGGGGAGCTGTTTTTT
v_call: TRBV5-1; j_call: TRBJ2-3; clone_size: few; d_call: .; cdr3_aa: CASSNPVRENTDTQYF; cdr3_nt: TGCGCCAGCAGCAACCCCGTGAGGGAAAACACAGATACGCAGTATTTT
v_call: TRBV5-1; j_call: TRBJ2-3; clone_size: .; d_call: .; cdr3_aa: CASSSAGAPEDTQYF; cdr3_nt: TGCGCCAGCAGCTCGGCGGGGGCCCCTGAAGATACGCAGTATTTT
v_call: TRBV5-1; j_call: TRBJ2-5; clone_size: .; d_call: TRBD1; cdr3_aa: CASSPGQGTKTQYF; cdr3_nt: TGCGCCAGCAGCCCGGGACAGGGGACAAAGACCCAGTACTTC
v_call: TRBV12-3/TRBV12-4; j_call: TRBJ2-1; clone_size: few; d_call: .; cdr3_aa: CASSLQGGGEQFF; cdr3_nt: TGTGCCAGCAGTTTACAGGGAGGGGGTGAGCAGTTCTTC
v_call: TRBV18; j_call: TRBJ1-5; clone_size: .; d_call: .; cdr3_aa: CASSLTGLNQPQHF; cdr3_nt: TGTGCCAGCTCACTAACAGGGCTCAATCAGCCCCAGCATTTT
v_call: TRBV6-1; j_call: TRBJ2-4; clone_size: .; d_call: TRBD1; cdr3_aa: CASSRGTGLAKNIQYF; cdr3_nt: TGTGCCAGCAGTAGGGGGACAGGGCTAGCCAAAAACATTCAGTACTTC
v_call: TRBV3-1; j_call: TRBJ2-1; clone_size: many; d_call: .; cdr3_aa: CASSIFNEQFF; cdr3_nt: TGTGCCAGCAGCATATTCAATGAGCAGTTCTTC
v_call: TRBV12-3/TRBV12-4; j_call: TRBJ2-1; clone_size: .; d_call: TRBD2; cdr3_aa: CAFSLALLAGGGYNEQFF; cdr3_nt: TGTGCCTTCAGTTTAGCGCTGTTAGCGGGAGGGGGTTACAATGAGCAGTTCTTC
v_call: TRBV5-1; j_call: TRBJ2-1; clone_size: .; d_call: TRBD2; cdr3_aa: CASSLAPRLAGGPNEQFF; cdr3_nt: TGCGCCAGCAGCTTGGCCCCGCGGCTAGCGGGAGGGCCTAATGAGCAGTTCTTC
v_call: TRBV7-9; j_call: TRBJ2-5; clone_size: few; d_call: .; cdr3_aa: CASSYERFLERETQYF; cdr3_nt: TGTGCCAGCAGTTATGAGAGGTTTCTAGAAAGGGAGACCCAGTACTTC
v_call: TRBV7-8; j_call: TRBJ2-1; clone_size: .; d_call: TRBD2; cdr3_aa: CASSERGLAGGSRYNEQFF; cdr3_nt: TGTGCCAGCAGCGAACGGGGACTAGCGGGAGGTTCAAGGTACAATGAGCAGTTCTTC
v_call: TRBV5-1; j_call: TRBJ1-3; clone_size: few; d_call: .; cdr3_aa: CASSLTGTTGNTIYF; cdr3_nt: TGCGCCAGCAGCTTGACCGGGACAACTGGAAACACCATATATTTT
v_call: TRBV24-1; j_call: TRBJ2-7; clone_size: .; d_call: .; cdr3_aa: CATSEGPLGQYF; cdr3_nt: TGTGCCACCAGTGAGGGACCTCTTGGGCAGTACTTC
v_call: TRBV20-1; j_call: TRBJ2-5; clone_size: few; d_call: .; cdr3_aa: CSATRKKETQYF; cdr3_nt: TGCAGTGCTACCCGGAAGAAAGAGACCCAGTACTTC
v_call: TRBV6-2/TRBV6-3; j_call: TRBJ2-7; clone_size: .; d_call: .; cdr3_aa: CASSYSIGQGASYEQYF; cdr3_nt: TGTGCCAGCAGTTACTCGATAGGACAAGGGGCTTCCTACGAGCAGTACTTC
v_call: TRBV7-9; j_call: TRBJ2-3; clone_size: .; d_call: TRBD2; cdr3_aa: CASSLVWTSEDTDTQYF; cdr3_nt: TGTGCCAGCAGCTTGGTCTGGACTAGCGAAGACACAGATACGCAGTATTTT
v_call: TRBV20-1; j_call: TRBJ2-4; clone_size: few; d_call: .; cdr3_aa: CSARAGGTDLNIQYF; cdr3_nt: TGCAGTGCTAGAGCCGGTGGTACCGACCTTAACATTCAGTACTTC
v_call: TRBV5-1; j_call: TRBJ2-5; clone_size: .; d_call: TRBD2; cdr3_aa: CASSPGTSLETQYF; cdr3_nt: TGCGCCAGCAGCCCTGGGACTAGCTTAGAGACCCAGTACTTC
v_call: TRBV12-3/TRBV12-4; j_call: TRBJ2-6; clone_size: once; d_call: .; cdr3_aa: CASSRGGGHNVLTF; cdr3_nt: TGTGCCAGCAGCCGGGGAGGGGGGCACAACGTCCTGACTTTC
v_call: TRBV13; j_call: TRBJ2-2; clone_size: once; d_call: TRBD2; cdr3_aa: CASSPYSGGHQNTGELFF; cdr3_nt: TGTGCCAGCAGTCCTTATAGCGGGGGCCACCAGAACACCGGGGAGCTGTTTTTT
v_call: TRBV29-1; j_call: TRBJ2-3; clone_size: few; d_call: .; cdr3_aa: CSVEVQLGTDTQYF; cdr3_nt: TGCAGCGTTGAAGTCCAGTTAGGCACAGATACGCAGTATTTT
v_call: TRBV24-1; j_call: TRBJ2-1; clone_size: .; d_call: .; cdr3_aa: CATSDPGRLNEQFF; cdr3_nt: TGTGCCACCAGTGATCCCGGCAGGCTCAATGAGCAGTTCTTC
v_call: TRBV12-3/TRBV12-4; j_call: TRBJ2-3; clone_size: many; d_call: .; cdr3_aa: CASRGSSVFTDTQYF; cdr3_nt: TGTGCCAGCAGGGGTTCTAGCGTTTTCACAGATACGCAGTATTTT
v_call: TRBV5-6; j_call: TRBJ2-3; clone_size: few; d_call: .; cdr3_aa: CASTETRGWGTDTQYF; cdr3_nt: TGTGCCAGCACCGAAACCAGGGGATGGGGCACAGATACGCAGTATTTT
v_call: TRBV29-1; j_call: TRBJ2-5; clone_size: many; d_call: TRBD1; cdr3_aa: CSVRQGDETQYF; cdr3_nt: TGCAGCGTGAGACAGGGCGACGAGACCCAGTACTTC
v_call: TRBV7-8; j_call: TRBJ2-5; clone_size: many; d_call: .; cdr3_aa: CASRKTQGFEYQETQYF; cdr3_nt: TGTGCCAGCAGAAAGACACAGGGCTTCGAGTACCAAGAGACCCAGTACTTC
v_call: TRBV27; j_call: TRBJ2-3; clone_size: many; d_call: .; cdr3_aa: CASSLSGTSTDTQYF; cdr3_nt: TGTGCCAGCAGTCTCAGCGGAACTAGCACAGATACGCAGTATTTT
v_call: TRBV20-1; j_call: TRBJ2-5; clone_size: few; d_call: .; cdr3_aa: CSAKSKRKIQETQYF; cdr3_nt: TGCAGTGCTAAGTCTAAGCGGAAAATCCAAGAGACCCAGTACTTC
v_call: TRBV7-9; j_call: TRBJ2-2; clone_size: once; d_call: .; cdr3_aa: CASSRRQDPGELFF; cdr3_nt: TGTGCCAGCAGCCGAAGACAGGACCCCGGGGAGCTGTTTTTT
v_call: TRBV2; j_call: TRBJ2-1; clone_size: .; d_call: .; cdr3_aa: CASSSLEKARNEQFF; cdr3_nt: TGTGCCAGCAGTAGTCTAGAGAAAGCAAGAAATGAGCAGTTCTTC
v_call: TRBV20-1; j_call: TRBJ2-7; clone_size: many; d_call: .; cdr3_aa: CSARGAGPLEQYF; cdr3_nt: TGCAGTGCCCGGGGGGCGGGTCCCCTCGAGCAGTACTTC
v_call: TRBV18; j_call: TRBJ2-1; clone_size: few; d_call: TRBD2; cdr3_aa: CASSPLQRGLNGQFF; cdr3_nt: TGTGCCAGCTCACCACTCCAGCGGGGTCTCAATGGGCAGTTCTTC
v_call: TRBV7-8; j_call: TRBJ1-1; clone_size: few; d_call: .; cdr3_aa: CASSGWKQGRGWSFF; cdr3_nt: TGTGCCAGCAGCGGGTGGAAACAGGGAAGGGGGTGGTCTTTCTTT
v_call: TRBV7-2; j_call: TRBJ2-5; clone_size: few; d_call: .; cdr3_aa: CASSLGLPRTQYF; cdr3_nt: TGTGCCAGCAGCTTAGGGTTACCTAGGACCCAGTACTTC
v_call: TRBV25-1; j_call: TRBJ2-2; clone_size: many; d_call: .; cdr3_aa: CASSGLDSGTGELFF; cdr3_nt: TGTGCCAGCAGTGGATTGGACAGCGGCACCGGGGAGCTGTTTTTT